This TCR beta chain originates from a study of identical twins. Many counts were recorded for this clonotype. TCRdb processed the 5' RACE reads anew with MiXCR; each CDR3 protein has one entry. This sample has around 230,000 distinct CDR3 sequences, with 6.5% found just once. This CDR3 has 18 residues. The germline CDR1 and CDR2 sequences are DFQATT and SNEGSKA (reference sequence). V gave up 0 bases and J gave up 7 bases; unmatched junction bases: 13. Separately, the same data were catalogued under a study of T cells expressing NK-cell markers. This second study notes: Among several donors, these clonotypes also ranked first in the CD3+CD56-NKG2C+ fraction.

This receptor was obtained from a woman under 30 in good health. The rearrangement joins TRBV20-1 to TRBJ2-1, with 12 bases fitting TRBD2. Material: CD8+ T cells sorted from blood. Here the CDR3 DNA reads TGCAGTGCTAGAGATCCCCACTTCGCTAGCGGGAGGGTTAATGAGCAGTTCTTC. Translating gives CSARDPHFASGRVNEQFF.